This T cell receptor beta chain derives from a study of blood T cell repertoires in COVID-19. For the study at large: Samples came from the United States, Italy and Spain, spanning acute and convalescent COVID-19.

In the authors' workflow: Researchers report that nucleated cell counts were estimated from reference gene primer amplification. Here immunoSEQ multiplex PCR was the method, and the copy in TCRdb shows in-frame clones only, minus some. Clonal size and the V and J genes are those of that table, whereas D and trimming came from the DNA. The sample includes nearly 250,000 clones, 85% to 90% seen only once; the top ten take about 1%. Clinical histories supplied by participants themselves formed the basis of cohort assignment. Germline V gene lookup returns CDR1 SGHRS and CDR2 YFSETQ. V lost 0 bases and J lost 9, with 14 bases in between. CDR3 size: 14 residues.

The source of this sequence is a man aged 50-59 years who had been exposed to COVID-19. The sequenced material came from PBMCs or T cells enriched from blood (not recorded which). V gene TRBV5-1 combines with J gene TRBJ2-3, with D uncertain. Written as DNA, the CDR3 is TGCGCCAGCAGCTTGGCCGGAGTGTCTAGGACGCAGTATTTT. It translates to CASSLAGVSRTQYF.